These 18 T cell receptor beta chains originate from one sample sequenced in a study of blood T cell repertoires in COVID-19. Generated by immunoSEQ multiplex PCR, the TCRdb table keeps only in-frame clones and is missing some. Of some 50,000 clones listed, more than 65% were seen once; the top ten hold around 8%. Sequences were obtained from peripheral blood. The receptors come from a human donor in a cohort sampled during active COVID-19.

The genes are TRBV28 and TRBJ1-2, with 8 nucleotides matching TRBD1. The V gene's germline CDR1 is MDHEN and CDR2 SYDVKM. The CDR3 consists of 15 residues. V dropped 1 base and J dropped 4; count of bases not matched to a gene: 5. For the CDR3, the DNA is TGTGCCAGCAGTTTATCAGGGGGCGCGATCTATGGCTACACCTTC. Its translation is CASSLSGGAIYGYTF.

A single count supports this clone. The genes are TRBV6-4 and TRBJ2-2; D remains unclear. Trimming took off 2 bases at V and 1 base at J, with 5 bases between the two ends. The CDR3 runs to 14 residues. Germline V gives CDR1 MRHNA, CDR2 SNTAGT. The CDR3 bases are TGTGCCAGCAGTGACCAGTGGAACACCGGGGAGCTGTTTTTT. Translation: CASSDQWNTGELFF.

This rearrangement joins TRBV27 to TRBJ1-6, with a weak D call TRBD1 (5 bases). The CDR3 has 18 residues. V was trimmed by 6 bases and J by 0 bases, leaving 18 bases between them. Germline V gene data show CDR1 as MNHEY and CDR2 as SMNVEV (reference sequence). DNA of the CDR3: TGTGCCAGCAGCTTGACAGCTCCTTTAGCCTCCTATAATTCACCCCTCCACTTT. This gives the protein CASSLTAPLASYNSPLHF.

The CDR3 DNA reads TGTGCCAGCAGCTTAGTGGGTTTGTCAGGCAGGGGCACTGAAGCTTTCTTT. Its protein is CASSLVGLSGRGTEAFF. The chain carries TRBV7-2 and TRBJ1-1, with D tentatively TRBD1 (6 bases). This CDR3 is 17 amino acids long. V was shortened by 1 base and J by 4 bases, with 19 bases between the two germline ends. Per the germline V gene, CDR1 is SGHTA and CDR2 is FQGNSA.

The V and J genes are TRBV24-1 and TRBJ2-6, with 10 bases matching TRBD2. V gave up 4 bases and J gave up 0 bases; unmatched junction bases: 5. This CDR3 spans 18 amino acids. Germline CDR1 reads KGHDR; CDR2 reads SFDVKD. Here the CDR3 reads CATSEGLAGVSGANVLTF. In DNA form, the CDR3 reads TGTGCCACCAGTGAGGGGCTAGCGGGAGTCTCTGGGGCCAACGTCCTGACTTTC.

The chain has TRBV5-4 and TRBJ2-7, with 10 nucleotides matching TRBD2. This CDR3 has 15 amino acids. The J segment lost 7 bases and the V segment lost 4 bases, leaving 11 bases of the junction unmatched. The germline CDR1 and CDR2 sequences are SGHNT and YYREEE (reference sequence). CDR3 DNA sequence: TGTGCCAGCAGCCGGGGCGCTAGCGGGAGTGAAGAGCAGTACTTC. It translates to CASSRGASGSEEQYF.

This chain uses TRBV28 with TRBJ1-6; TRBD1 agrees at 7 bases. V was clipped by 2 bases and J by 7 bases; unmatched bases: 17. The CDR3 totals 19 residues. Germline-derived CDR1 and CDR2 are MDHEN and SYDVKM. As DNA, the CDR3 is TGTGCCAGCAGTTTACCTACCCGGGGCACAGGGGAGGTAAATTCACCCCTCCACTTT. It translates to CASSLPTRGTGEVNSPLHF. The full variable domain, completed using reference TRBV28 and TRBJ1-6, is DVKVTQSSRYLVKRTGEKVFLECVQDMDHENMFWYRQDPGLGLRLIYFSYDVKMKEKGDIPEGYSVSREKKERFSLILESASTNQTSMYLCASSLPTRGTGEVNSPLHFGNGTRLTVT.

The rearrangement joins TRBV6-5 to TRBJ1-2, with 8 bases aligning to TRBD1. The junction had 8 bases not matched to a gene; V was cut back by 7 bases and J by 1 base. This CDR3 region has 15 residues. Germline V lookup: CDR1 MNHEY, CDR2 SVGAGI. The CDR3 DNA is TGTGCCAGCATCCCTAGGACAGGGCTTAACTATGGCTACACCTTC. It is translated as CASIPRTGLNYGYTF.

The chain couples TRBV30 to TRBJ1-5, with D perhaps TRBD1 (5 bases). Germline loops: CDR1 GTSNPN, CDR2 SVGIG (reference sequence). The CDR3 has 15 amino acids. The ends were cut back, 0 bases at V and 2 bases at J, with 11 bases in the middle. CDR3 coding DNA: TGTGCCTGGAGTGTATCAGGGCGAGGCAATCAGCCCCAGCATTTT. The encoded protein is CAWSVSGRGNQPQHF.

The V call is TRBV30, the J call TRBJ1-3; D ambiguous. V was cut by 1 base and J by 3 bases, with 13 bases left in between. The CDR3 is 15 amino acids. Germline-derived CDR1 and CDR2 are GTSNPN and SVGIG (reference sequence). The CDR3 here is CAWSGGGGGGNTIYF. The DNA of the CDR3 is TGTGCCTGGAGTGGAGGAGGAGGTGGTGGAAACACCATATATTTT.

V and J are TRBV19 and TRBJ2-1; perhaps TRBD2 as D (6 bases). CDR1 LNHDA and CDR2 SQIVND come from the germline V gene (reference sequence). The CDR3 is made up of 14 amino acids. V lost 5 bases, J lost 6 bases, and 14 bases lay in between. This CDR3 is CASSSLAVPNEQFF. The CDR3 nucleotides are TGTGCCAGTAGTTCGTTAGCGGTGCCCAATGAGCAGTTCTTC.

V gene TRBV3-1 (or the pseudogene TRBV3-2) combines with J gene TRBJ1-5; D gene uncertain. Trimming stripped 1 base from V and 0 bases from J, with 7 bases between. Germline assignment: CDR1 LGHDT and CDR2 YNNKEL (reference sequence). The CDR3 is 15 residues long. The CDR3 bases are TGTGCCAGCAGCCAAGGCGCAAATAGCAATCAGCCCCAGCATTTT. This encodes CASSQGANSNQPQHF.

The chain recombines TRBV5-6 with TRBJ2-5; 10 positions match TRBD2. Germline V lookup: CDR1 SGHDT, CDR2 YYEEEE. The CDR3 consists of 16 residues. Losses at the gene ends were 2 bases for V and 4 bases for J; bases not matched to a gene: 8. As DNA, the CDR3 is TGTGCCAGCAGCTTACCTAGCGGGAGAGGTGGAGAGACCCAGTACTTC. Translated: CASSLPSGRGGETQYF.

This chain connects TRBV19 to TRBJ2-1, with 9 bases matching TRBD2. Germline CDR1 is LNHDA and CDR2 is SQIVND (reference sequence). This CDR3 spans 15 amino acids. Trimming at V came to 4 bases and at J to 4 bases, leaving 5 bases not matched to a gene. CDR3 sequence: CASSKTSGHYNEQFF. Written as DNA, the CDR3 is TGTGCCAGTAGTAAGACTAGCGGCCATTACAATGAGCAGTTCTTC.

The sample holds a few counts of this clone. The genes are TRBV5-1 and TRBJ1-6; D unresolved. The germline CDR1 and CDR2 sequences are SGHRS and YFSETQ. V dropped 1 base and J dropped 9 bases, with 17 bases sitting between them. CDR3 length: 16 amino acids. This CDR3 is CASSLTVASDSSPLHF. CDR3 DNA sequence: TGCGCCAGCAGCTTGACAGTCGCATCGGATAGTTCACCCCTCCACTTT.

The chain is built from TRBV5-1 and TRBJ2-1; D remains ambiguous. Trimming took 8 bases from V and 1 from J, leaving 16 bases between them. This CDR3 spans 15 amino acids. Germline loops: CDR1 SGHRS, CDR2 YFSETQ. As DNA, the CDR3 is TGCGCCAGTCGTATCGACTCCTCATCCTACAATGAGCAGTTCTTC. It specifies CASRIDSSSYNEQFF.

J is TRBJ2-5 and V is TRBV5-1; TRBD1 is a possible D gene (5 bases). The CDR3 consists of 13 residues. Germline V gene data show CDR1 as SGHRS and CDR2 as YFSETQ. V was clipped by 4 bases and J by 7 bases, with 14 bases between them. CDR3 bases: TGCGCCAGCAGCATAGACAGTGCGATGACCCAGTACTTC. It codes for CASSIDSAMTQYF.

This chain connects TRBV6-5 to TRBJ1-3; 7 nucleotides match TRBD1. The CDR3 totals 15 residues. Trimming removed 0 bases from V and 2 bases from J; junction bases left unmatched: 1. The V gene's germline CDR1 is MNHEY and CDR2 SVGAGI. CDR3 protein: CASSYSTGPGNTIYF. The DNA of the CDR3 is TGTGCCAGCAGTTACTCGACAGGGCCTGGAAACACCATATATTTT.